This TCR beta chain is drawn from a study of pediatric ulcerative colitis. This clone has just a few counts. The CDR3 sequence is 10 residues long. The V and J ends lost 6 bases and 1 base respectively, with 3 bases between them. The germline gives CDR1 GTSNPN, CDR2 SVGIG (reference sequence). TCRdb's copy holds only in-frame clones and misses some; the assay was immunoSEQ multiplex PCR. Here the sample spans more than 50,000 clones, more than 60% being singletons. V gene TRBV30 combines with J gene TRBJ1-1; D gene ambiguous. Input material: blood. This TCR came from a boy under 18 with moderate ulcerative colitis. This chain's CDR3 is CACQNTEAFF. Written as DNA, the CDR3 is TGTGCCTGTCAGAACACTGAAGCTTTCTTT.